Shown below are 2 T cell receptor beta chains from a single sample sequenced in a study of regulatory T cells in long-lasting Graves disease. Time point specified: newly diagnosed GD, antithyroid drugs for less than 3 months. RNA isolated from PBMCs was used to make the TCR library. Investigators prepared the TCR beta libraries by applying iRepertoire HTBI primers and Arm-PCR of CDR3 regions. TCRdb reprocessed the multiplex PCR reads via MiXCR and lists one record per CDR3 protein. Of roughly 500,000 distinct CDR3 sequences in the sample, roughly 13% are singletons; the top ten hold 8% to 10%. These data are also associated with another study on T cells in Graves' hyperthyroidism and ophthalmopathy.

The sample here was peripheral blood mononuclear cells (PBMCs), taken at new diagnosis, from a patient treated with antithyroid drugs. The receptor set was obtained from a man aged 30-40 years with Graves disease.

The sample holds many counts of this clonotype. This chain links TRBV20-1 with TRBJ2-1; no clear D. Trimming cost V 3 bases and J 8 bases, with 23 bases left between them. Germline V lookup: CDR1 DFQATT, CDR2 SNEGSKA (reference sequence). The CDR3 runs to 16 residues. The DNA for the CDR3 is TGCAGTGCTAGCGGTGACGGGCAGAGTCTTTACGATGAGCAGTTCTTC. It codes for CSASGDGQSLYDEQFF.

The V call is TRBV4-2, the J call TRBJ2-3, with no clear D. Germline values: CDR1 LGHNA, CDR2 YNFKEQ. V was shortened by 1 base and J by 6 bases, with 17 bases between the two germline ends. There are 16 residues in the CDR3. CDR3 sequence reads: CASSQGVRPLGDTQYF. The CDR3 DNA reads TGTGCCAGCAGCCAAGGTGTCAGACCCCTCGGGGATACGCAGTATTTT.